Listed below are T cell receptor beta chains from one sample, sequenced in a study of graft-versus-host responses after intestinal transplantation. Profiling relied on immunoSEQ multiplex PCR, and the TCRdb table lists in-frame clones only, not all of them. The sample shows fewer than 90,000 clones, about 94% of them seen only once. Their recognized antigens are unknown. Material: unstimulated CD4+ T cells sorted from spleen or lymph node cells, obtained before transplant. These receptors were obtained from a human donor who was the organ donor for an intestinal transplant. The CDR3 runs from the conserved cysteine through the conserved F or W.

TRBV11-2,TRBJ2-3,CASSYRVGTDTQYF
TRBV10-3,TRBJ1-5,CAISEGPGGQPQHF
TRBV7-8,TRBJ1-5,CASSSSLSGTGIQPQHF
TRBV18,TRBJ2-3,CASSPPQGTSTDTQYF
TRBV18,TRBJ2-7,CASQVQKGAHEQYF
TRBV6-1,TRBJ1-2,CASSGQGTNYGYTF
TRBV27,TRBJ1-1,CASSVGGAITEAFF
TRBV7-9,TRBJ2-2,CASSLGGVTGELFF
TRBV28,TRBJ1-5,CASSSTGQGIQPQHF
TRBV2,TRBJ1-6,CASRMGPGNSPLHF
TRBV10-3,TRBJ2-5,CAISAAGGTVPTIIGQYF
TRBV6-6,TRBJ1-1,CASSPGQGRAFF
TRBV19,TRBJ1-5,CASSIRGNDNQPQHF
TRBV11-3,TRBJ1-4,CASSFGQGGEKLFF
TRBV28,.,CAAQQGRGEQYF
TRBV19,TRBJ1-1,CASSRDRGENTEAFF
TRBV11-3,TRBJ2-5,CASSSYRDNSRETQYF
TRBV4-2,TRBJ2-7,CASSQEGGTSYEQYF
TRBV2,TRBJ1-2,CASSGGLGRGYTF
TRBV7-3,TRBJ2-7,CASSLIMGTQQYF
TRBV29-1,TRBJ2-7,CSVEEMETGGWYEQYF
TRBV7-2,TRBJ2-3,CASSLSQGPDTQYF
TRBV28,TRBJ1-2,CASRRTSVGYTF
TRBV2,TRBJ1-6,CASGQESQDSPLHF
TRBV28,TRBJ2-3,CASSRRFNTDTQYF
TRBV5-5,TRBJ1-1,CASSLGGWPEAFF
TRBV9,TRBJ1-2,CASSVTIGESNYGYTF
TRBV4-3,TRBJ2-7,CASSQDRTSGGRYEQYF
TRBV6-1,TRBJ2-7,CASSQASTYEQYF
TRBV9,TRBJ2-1,CASSQFSGRDEQFF
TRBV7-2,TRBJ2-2,CASSLTGPNTGELFF
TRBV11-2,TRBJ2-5,CASSFVVETQYF
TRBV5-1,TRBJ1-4,CASSLNQREKLFF
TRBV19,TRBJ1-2,CASSIPFSTGVLYGYTF
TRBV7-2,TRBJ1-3,CASGQGPSGNTIYF
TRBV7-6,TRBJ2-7,CASSYGNPENEQYF
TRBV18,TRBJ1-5,CASSPRRNNQPQHF
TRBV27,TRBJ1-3,CASSLRGKTGNTIYF
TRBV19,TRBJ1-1,CASSRGGLNTEAFF
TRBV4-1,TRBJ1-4,CASSMVPGQGMSTNEKLFF
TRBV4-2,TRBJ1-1,CASSQSDRDRGPQAFF
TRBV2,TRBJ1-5,CASSDSNQPQHF
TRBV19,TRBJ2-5,CASSINRQETQYF
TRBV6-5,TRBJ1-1,CASSFPVGDTEAFF
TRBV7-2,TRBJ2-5,CASSLAGTSGGAEETQYF
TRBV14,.,CASSQAAGGGYEQYF
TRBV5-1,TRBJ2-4,CASSLDLGGAAKNIQYF
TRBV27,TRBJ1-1,CASTTRGGPNTEAFF
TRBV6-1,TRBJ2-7,CASSEVSIYEQYF
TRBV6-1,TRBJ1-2,CASRPDREVWGYTF
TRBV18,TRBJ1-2,CASSPLTANYGYTF
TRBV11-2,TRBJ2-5,CASSRGLAGVSETQYF
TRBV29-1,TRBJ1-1,CSAIRDTGFAFF
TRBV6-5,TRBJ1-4,CASSSLTGRTNEKLFF